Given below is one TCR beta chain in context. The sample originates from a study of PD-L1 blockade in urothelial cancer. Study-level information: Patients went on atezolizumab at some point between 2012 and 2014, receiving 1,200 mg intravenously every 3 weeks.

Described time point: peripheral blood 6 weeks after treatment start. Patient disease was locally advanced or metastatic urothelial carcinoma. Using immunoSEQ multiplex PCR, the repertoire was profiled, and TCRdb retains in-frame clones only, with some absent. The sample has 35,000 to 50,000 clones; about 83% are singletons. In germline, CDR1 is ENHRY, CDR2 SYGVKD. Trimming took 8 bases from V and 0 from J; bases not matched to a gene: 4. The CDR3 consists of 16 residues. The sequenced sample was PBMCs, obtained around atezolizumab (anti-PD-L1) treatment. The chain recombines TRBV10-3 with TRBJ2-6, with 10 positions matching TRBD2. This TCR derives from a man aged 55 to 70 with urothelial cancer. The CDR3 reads CAIGERGGSGANVLTF. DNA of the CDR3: TGTGCCATCGGGGAGCGGGGGGGCTCTGGGGCCAACGTCCTGACTTTC.